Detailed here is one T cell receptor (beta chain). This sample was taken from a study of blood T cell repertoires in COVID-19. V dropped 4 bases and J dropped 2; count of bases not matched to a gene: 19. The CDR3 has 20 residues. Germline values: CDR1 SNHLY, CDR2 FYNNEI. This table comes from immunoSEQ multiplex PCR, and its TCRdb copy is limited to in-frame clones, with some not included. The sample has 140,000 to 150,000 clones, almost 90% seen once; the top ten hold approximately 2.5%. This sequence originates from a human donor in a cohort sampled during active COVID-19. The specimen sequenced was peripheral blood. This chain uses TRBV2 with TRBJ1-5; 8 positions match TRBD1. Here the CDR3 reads CASSGDSGTGFTLGNQPQHF. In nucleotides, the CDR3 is TGTGCCAGCAGTGGGGATTCCGGGACAGGTTTCACCCTGGGCAATCAGCCCCAGCATTTT.